Sequencing of this T cell receptor (beta chain) was carried out in a study of T cell repertoires in cytomegalovirus infection. There are a few counts of this clonotype. TCRdb passed the reads through MiXCR, listing each CDR3 protein once. This table holds 150,000 to 190,000 distinct CDR3 sequences, around 24% found once. The V gene's germline CDR1 is MNHEY and CDR2 SVGEGT. The CDR3 totals 18 residues. The ends were cut back, 7 bases at V and 3 bases at J, with 25 bases in the middle. The chain carries TRBV6-2 or TRBV6-3 and TRBJ2-1; either TRBD1 or TRBD2 may supply D (5 bases each). Sequenced: PBMCs. This sequence was found in a human donor in good health (CMV status not recorded). Some clones in this sample may be carry-over from other donors' samples. In DNA, the CDR3 is TGTGCCAGCACCGCGACTGTTCCGAGCTTTGGGGGCTACAATGAGCAGTTCTTC. It translates to CASTATVPSFGGYNEQFF.